Each of the 21 T cell receptor beta chains below was sequenced from the same sample in a study of beta chain features in type 1 diabetes. Study-wide results and limits: TCRB CDR3s were moderately but significantly shorter in Type 1 diabetes patients in all four CD4+ subsets.

These receptors have no known antigen. Since all of the isolated RNA was reverse transcribed, expressed TCRB transcripts were what got sequenced. TCRdb keeps only in-frame clones here, not all; method: immunoSEQ multiplex PCR. The sample has approximately 250,000 clones; about a sixth are singletons. The sequenced material came from naive CD4+ T cells from blood. Source of these receptors: a young man with type 1 diabetes.

This clone was seen a few times. The chain couples TRBV2 to TRBJ2-2; D possibly uses TRBD1 or TRBD2 (6 bases each). Germline V CDR1 and CDR2: SNHLY, FYNNEI. V was trimmed by 6 bases and J by 1 base, leaving 12 bases between them. The CDR3 spans 15 residues. The CDR3 sequence is CASSQGRGNTGELFF. The CDR3, as DNA: TGTGCCAGCAGCCAGGGGCGGGGGAACACCGGGGAGCTGTTTTTT.

The sample holds a few counts of this clone. This chain links TRBV25-1 with TRBJ2-6; TRBD1 matches 8 bases. In germline, CDR1 is MGHDK, CDR2 SYGVNS. With V trimmed by 5 bases and J by 5 bases, 8 bases remained unmatched. The CDR3 is 16 residues long. The CDR3: CASSSLDRGRANVLTF. The CDR3, as DNA: TGTGCCAGCAGTTCCCTAGACAGGGGACGGGCCAACGTCCTGACTTTC.

This chain joins TRBV7-2 and TRBJ2-2, with unresolved D. Germline V gives CDR1 SGHTA, CDR2 FQGNSA. This CDR3 comprises 12 residues. V lost 6 bases to trimming and J lost 6 bases, with 8 bases between them. The CDR3 DNA is TGTGCCAGCAGTCGATTATCCGGGGAGCTGTTTTTT. It codes for CASSRLSGELFF.

The V and J genes are TRBV9 and TRBJ2-3; D might be TRBD2 (5 bases). Trimming removed 1 base from V and 0 bases from J, with 9 bases in between. The CDR3 sequence is 15 residues long. CDR1 is SGDLS, CDR2 YYNGEE, per germline. CDR3 in amino acids: CASSVTGFSTDTQYF. CDR3 DNA sequence: TGTGCCAGCAGCGTAACGGGATTCAGCACAGATACGCAGTATTTT.

This clone occurred a few times. This chain links TRBV18 with TRBJ2-1; tentative D call: TRBD2 (6 bases). The CDR3 extends over 14 amino acids. From germline, CDR1 is KGHSH and CDR2 LQKENI. Trimming took 0 bases from V and 6 from J, leaving 9 bases between them. CDR3 region: CASSPPNGGNEQFF. Written as DNA, the CDR3 is TGTGCCAGCTCACCACCGAACGGGGGCAATGAGCAGTTCTTC.

This clone turned up a few times. This sequence joins TRBV4-3 and TRBJ2-1; tentative D call: TRBD1 (6 bases). Per the germline V gene, CDR1 is LGHNA and CDR2 is YSLEER. This CDR3 contains 14 residues. V shed 1 base and J shed 4 bases, with 8 bases lying between them. The CDR3 loop is CASSQGDKYNEQFF. CDR3 sequence (DNA): TGCGCCAGCAGCCAAGGGGACAAATACAATGAGCAGTTCTTC.

This clone has a handful of counts. This chain connects TRBV7-2 to TRBJ2-5; D might be TRBD2 (6 bases). Trimming took 3 bases from V and 5 from J, leaving 13 bases between them. Per germline, CDR1 SGHTA and CDR2 FQGNSA. The CDR3 extends over 14 amino acids. This CDR3 is CASSFYGTRETQYF. CDR3 bases: TGTGCCAGCAGCTTTTACGGGACTCGGGAGACCCAGTACTTC.

This chain joins TRBV30 and TRBJ2-7; 8 nucleotides align to TRBD2. The CDR3 totals 12 residues. The germline V gene encodes CDR1 GTSNPN and CDR2 SVGIG (reference sequence). The V segment lost 7 bases and the J segment 4 bases; nucleotides outside the gene matches: 6. In DNA, the CDR3 is TGTGCCTACTCTCCTAGCGGGTACGAGCAGTACTTC. It specifies CAYSPSGYEQYF.

This clone appeared a few times. This chain joins TRBV7-2 and TRBJ2-6; D unresolved. The V and J ends lost 1 base and 0 bases respectively, with 7 bases between them. CDR1 SGHTA and CDR2 FQGNSA come from the germline V gene. The CDR3 has 16 residues. The CDR3 nucleotides read TGTGCCAGCAGCTTAGTGGTGGGCTCTGGGGCCAACGTCCTGACTTTC. Amino acid sequence: CASSLVVGSGANVLTF.

To note about this clone: This specimen includes other DNA sequences encoding the same CDR3. The genes are TRBV18 and TRBJ2-7, with D perhaps given as TRBD1 or TRBD2 (5 bases each). This CDR3 spans 14 amino acids. CDR1 and CDR2 (germline): KGHSH, LQKENI. Trimming took 3 bases from V and 2 from J, leaving 11 bases between them. The DNA for the CDR3 is TGTGCCAGCTCACCTCCGGGGCTAACCTACGAGCAGTACTTC. Protein product: CASSPPGLTYEQYF.

This clone was found a few times. This chain links TRBV7-9 with TRBJ1-1; a weak D match, TRBD1 (5 bases). V dropped 5 bases and J dropped 7 bases, with 11 bases sitting between them. CDR1 SEHNR and CDR2 FQNEAQ come from the germline V gene (reference sequence). CDR3 size: 12 residues. The CDR3 DNA reads TGTGCCAGCAGCCTCCAGGGTATTGAAGCTTTCTTT. Translated: CASSLQGIEAFF.

The chain has TRBV28 and TRBJ2-6, with D perhaps given as TRBD1 or TRBD2 (5 bases each). Germline V gives CDR1 MDHEN, CDR2 SYDVKM. This CDR3 has 16 residues. The ends were cut back, 8 bases at V and 3 bases at J, with 17 bases in the middle. The CDR3 DNA reads as TGTGCCAGCTCCATCGGGGCCTACGTTGGGGCCAACGTCCTGACTTTC. Translating gives CASSIGAYVGANVLTF. The full variable domain, its missing parts supplied by reference TRBV28 and TRBJ2-6, is DVKVTQSSRYLVKRTGEKVFLECVQDMDHENMFWYRQDPGLGLRLIYFSYDVKMKEKGDIPEGYSVSREKKERFSLILESASTNQTSMYLCASSIGAYVGANVLTFGAGSRLTVL.

The chain combines TRBV30 with TRBJ1-1; no reliable D call. Germline-derived CDR1 and CDR2 are GTSNPN and SVGIG (reference sequence). Trimming removed 2 bases at V and 5 bases at J, with 9 bases between. This CDR3 has 12 amino acids. The CDR3 DNA follows: TGTGCCTGGAGTTTCATCGAAACTGAAGCTTTCTTT. It encodes CAWSFIETEAFF.

This clone turned up a few times. The chain carries TRBV27 and TRBJ2-7, with D tentatively TRBD2 (6 bases). CDR3 size: 14 residues. From germline, CDR1 is MNHEY and CDR2 SMNVEV (reference sequence). V was pared by 5 bases and J by 2 bases, with 13 bases between. DNA for the CDR3: TGTGCCAGCAGTATGCGGGACGGTCCCTACGAGCAGTACTTC. This sequence encodes CASSMRDGPYEQYF.

This clone was observed a few times. Here the CDR3 reads CSGRTSGRAAETQYF. DNA for the CDR3: TGCAGCGGGCGAACTAGCGGGAGGGCCGCAGAGACCCAGTACTTC. This chain connects TRBV29-1 to TRBJ2-5; 13 bases fit TRBD2. CDR1 and CDR2 (germline): SQVTM, ANQGSEA. CDR3 length: 15 amino acids. J gave up 4 bases and V 7 bases, and 9 bases lay outside the gene matches.

V and J are TRBV18 and TRBJ1-2; D gene ambiguous. There are 12 residues in the CDR3. V shed 1 base and J shed 6 bases, with 6 bases lying between them. Germline-derived CDR1 and CDR2 are KGHSH and LQKENI. CDR3: CASSPQGNGYTF. CDR3 bases: TGTGCCAGCTCACCACAGGGCAATGGCTACACCTTC.

V usage is TRBV6-7 and J usage is TRBJ2-7; 9 bases map to TRBD2. TRBV6-7 counts as an open reading frame of uncertain function. The CDR3 sequence is 15 residues long. The trim removed 4 bases at V and 4 bases at J, leaving 8 bases unmatched. The CDR3 DNA follows: TGTGCCAGCAGTTTGCTAGCGGGACGACTTTACGAGCAGTACTTC. Its translation: CASSLLAGRLYEQYF.

This clone was recorded a few times. The chain joins TRBV29-1 to TRBJ2-5, with 12 positions matching TRBD2. Trimming removed 4 bases from V and 1 base from J; junction bases left unmatched: 7. Germline values: CDR1 SQVTM, CDR2 ANQGSEA. This CDR3 region has 16 residues. This CDR3 reads CSVGGTSGPTQETQYF. CDR3 bases: TGCAGCGTTGGGGGGACTAGCGGGCCCACCCAAGAGACCCAGTACTTC.

This chain links TRBV27 with TRBJ1-4; 7 bases line up with TRBD1. Unmatched junction bases numbered 6, after V lost 6 bases and J lost 8 bases. The germline gives CDR1 MNHEY, CDR2 SMNVEV (reference sequence). CDR3 length equals 13 residues. The CDR3 spells CASRNYRGEKLFF. In nucleotides, the CDR3 is TGTGCCAGCAGAAATTACAGGGGAGAAAAACTGTTTTTT.

This clone turned up a few times. V and J are TRBV4-1 and TRBJ2-7; TRBD2 aligns across 15 bases. The V gene end was trimmed by 4 bases and the J gene end by 2 bases; junction bases not matched to a gene: 6. CDR1 is MGHRA, CDR2 YSYEKL, per germline. CDR3 length: 17 amino acids. CDR3 in DNA: TGCGCCAGCAGCCGGAGGACTAGCGGGAGGGAGACCTACGAGCAGTACTTC. Its protein product is CASSRRTSGRETYEQYF.

The V and J genes are TRBV20-1 and TRBJ2-2; D unresolved. The CDR3 totals 11 residues. Germline V gene data show CDR1 as DFQATT and CDR2 as SNEGSKA (reference sequence). Trimming took 7 bases from V and 5 from J, leaving 8 bases between them. The CDR3 spells CSVVWTGELFF. DNA of the CDR3: TGCAGTGTGGTGTGGACCGGGGAGCTGTTTTTT.